This TCR beta chain was identified in a study of shared clonotypes between healthy human individuals. Study-level background: Serving as donors were a couple of women and three men, whose ages spanned 18 to 49. For every donor, three CD4 naive, three CD4 memory, two CD8 naive and one CD8 memory plates were used. Whole-study findings and limits: In the sorted subsets, rarefaction showed sequencing was incomplete despite large depth.

The CDR3 loop spans 13 amino acids. V lost 0 bases and J lost 7, with 10 bases in between. Looked up from germline, CDR1 is SEHNR and CDR2 is FQNEAQ (reference sequence). Positively selected for CCR7, the CD45RO-negative cells used as naive CD8 cells excluded terminally differentiated effector memory CD45RA+ cells. To note about this clone: Its antigen is undetermined.

Sorted-subset replicate PCRs used 200 ng DNA, some 33,000 T cell genomes. Data came from immunoSEQ multiplex PCR; TCRdb stores just in-frame clones and leaves some out. The data hold 550,000 to 650,000 clones, with 95% to 97% observed a single time. Sequencing was done on a sample of naive CD8+ T cells sorted from blood. The source of this sequence is a woman between 25 and 40 years old in good health. This chain uses TRBV7-9 with TRBJ2-7; D may be TRBD2 (5 bases). In DNA form, the CDR3 reads TGTGCCAGCAGCTTAGCCAGCGGTTGGGAGCAGTACTTC. It codes for CASSLASGWEQYF.